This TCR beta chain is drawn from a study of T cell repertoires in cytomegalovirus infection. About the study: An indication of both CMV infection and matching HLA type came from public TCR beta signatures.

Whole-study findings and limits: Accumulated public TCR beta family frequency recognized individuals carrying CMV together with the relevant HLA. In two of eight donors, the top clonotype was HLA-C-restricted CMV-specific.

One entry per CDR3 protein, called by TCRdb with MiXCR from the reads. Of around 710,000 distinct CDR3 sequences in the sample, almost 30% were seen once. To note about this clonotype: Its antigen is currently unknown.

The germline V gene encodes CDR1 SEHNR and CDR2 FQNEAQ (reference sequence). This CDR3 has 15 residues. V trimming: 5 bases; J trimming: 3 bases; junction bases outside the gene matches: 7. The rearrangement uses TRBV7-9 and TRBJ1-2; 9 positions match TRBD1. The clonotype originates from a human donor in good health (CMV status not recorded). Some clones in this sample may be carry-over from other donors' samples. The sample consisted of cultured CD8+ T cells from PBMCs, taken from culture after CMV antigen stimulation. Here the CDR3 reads CASSPAWDRDYGYTF. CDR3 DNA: TGTGCCAGCAGCCCCGCGTGGGACAGGGACTATGGCTACACCTTC.